A selection of T cell receptor beta chains follows, all from one sample in a study of identical twins. MiXCR was run by TCRdb on the 5' RACE reads, yielding one entry per CDR3 protein. The table has 500,000 to 550,000 distinct CDR3 sequences, about a fifth seen once. In addition, the sample was reused for a study of yellow fever vaccine responses in identical twins.

The specimen sequenced was CD4+ T cells sorted from blood. The receptors shown here come from a woman between 18 and 29 years old in good health. The CDR3 runs from the conserved cysteine through the conserved F or W. D genes are given only for firm matches. Not every row has a clone size; where given, it reads once, few, many or a size class.

V gene: TRBV25-1
D gene: TRBD1
J gene: TRBJ2-2
clone size: .
CDR3 protein: CASRRGGSGELFF
CDR3 DNA: TGTGCCAGCAGAAGAGGGGGCTCCGGGGAGCTGTTTTTT

V gene: TRBV5-1
D gene: .
J gene: TRBJ2-1
clone size: .
CDR3 protein: CASSDRDGRYEQFF
CDR3 DNA: TGCGCCAGCAGCGACCGGGACGGGCGCTATGAGCAGTTCTTC

V gene: TRBV20-1
D gene: .
J gene: TRBJ2-1
clone size: few
CDR3 protein: CSARDWAGVHNEQFF
CDR3 DNA: TGCAGTGCTAGAGATTGGGCAGGGGTCCACAATGAGCAGTTCTTC

V gene: TRBV9
D gene: .
J gene: TRBJ2-2
clone size: .
CDR3 protein: CASSVESRSTGELFF
CDR3 DNA: TGTGCCAGCAGCGTAGAGAGCAGGTCCACCGGGGAGCTGTTTTTT

V gene: TRBV10-3
D gene: .
J gene: TRBJ2-1
clone size: few
CDR3 protein: CAISGVAGQSNEQFF
CDR3 DNA: TGTGCCATCAGTGGGGTAGCGGGACAGTCCAATGAGCAGTTCTTC

V gene: TRBV7-9
D gene: .
J gene: TRBJ2-2
clone size: few
CDR3 protein: CASRPNRAGSGELFF
CDR3 DNA: TGTGCCAGCAGGCCCAACAGGGCCGGTTCGGGGGAGCTGTTTTTT

V gene: TRBV2
D gene: TRBD2
J gene: TRBJ2-7
clone size: .
CDR3 protein: CASKLGLAGSYEQYF
CDR3 DNA: TGTGCCAGCAAATTGGGACTAGCGGGGTCCTACGAGCAGTACTTC

V gene: TRBV5-1
D gene: .
J gene: TRBJ2-1
clone size: few
CDR3 protein: CASSLWADSAVDEQFF
CDR3 DNA: TGCGCCAGCAGCTTGTGGGCGGACTCTGCGGTAGATGAGCAGTTCTTC

V gene: TRBV20-1
D gene: .
J gene: TRBJ2-3
clone size: .
CDR3 protein: CSAPGTPGTQYF
CDR3 DNA: TGCAGTGCGCCCGGGACCCCGGGGACGCAGTATTTT

V gene: TRBV5-1
D gene: .
J gene: TRBJ2-3
clone size: .
CDR3 protein: CASRNRAFTDTQYF
CDR3 DNA: TGCGCCAGCCGAAATCGGGCCTTCACAGATACGCAGTATTTT

V gene: TRBV10-3
D gene: .
J gene: TRBJ2-5
clone size: .
CDR3 protein: CAISESDRMKETQYF
CDR3 DNA: TGTGCCATCAGTGAGTCGGACCGAATGAAGGAGACCCAGTACTTC

V gene: TRBV25-1
D gene: TRBD1
J gene: TRBJ2-2
clone size: .
CDR3 protein: CASSRGDRASGELFF
CDR3 DNA: TGTGCCAGCAGCCGGGGGGACAGGGCGAGCGGGGAGCTGTTTTTT

V gene: TRBV12-3/TRBV12-4
D gene: .
J gene: TRBJ1-1
clone size: many
CDR3 protein: CASSLGERTEAFF
CDR3 DNA: TGTGCCAGCAGTTTGGGCGAGAGGACTGAAGCTTTCTTT

V gene: TRBV7-3
D gene: .
J gene: TRBJ2-2
clone size: .
CDR3 protein: CASSLDGTYTGELFF
CDR3 DNA: TGTGCCAGCAGCTTAGACGGAACATACACCGGGGAGCTGTTTTTT

V gene: TRBV20-1
D gene: TRBD2
J gene: TRBJ2-3
clone size: few
CDR3 protein: CSARGVMRAGARTDTQYF
CDR3 DNA: TGCAGTGCTAGAGGGGTTATGCGAGCGGGGGCCCGGACAGATACGCAGTATTTT

V gene: TRBV11-3
D gene: .
J gene: TRBJ1-4
clone size: .
CDR3 protein: CASSLGFAQKLFF
CDR3 DNA: TGTGCCAGCAGCTTAGGATTCGCCCAAAAACTGTTTTTT

V gene: TRBV11-2
D gene: TRBD1
J gene: TRBJ2-3
clone size: .
CDR3 protein: CASSLDRTGYYTDTQYF
CDR3 DNA: TGTGCCAGCAGCTTAGATCGGACAGGCTACTACACAGATACGCAGTATTTT

V gene: TRBV28
D gene: .
J gene: TRBJ2-2
clone size: .
CDR3 protein: CASINLARDTGELFF
CDR3 DNA: TGTGCCAGCATCAATTTGGCTAGAGACACCGGGGAGCTGTTTTTT

V gene: TRBV15
D gene: .
J gene: TRBJ1-4
clone size: .
CDR3 protein: CATSRDETDSKKLFF
CDR3 DNA: TGTGCCACCAGCAGAGATGAGACAGACAGCAAAAAACTGTTTTTT

V gene: TRBV2
D gene: TRBD1
J gene: TRBJ2-5
clone size: once
CDR3 protein: CASSEFRTGQETQYF
CDR3 DNA: TGTGCCAGCAGTGAATTTCGGACAGGACAAGAGACCCAGTACTTC

V gene: TRBV4-1
D gene: .
J gene: TRBJ1-2
clone size: .
CDR3 protein: CASSDYRVYGYTF
CDR3 DNA: TGCGCCAGCAGCGACTACCGGGTCTATGGCTACACCTTC

V gene: TRBV12-3/TRBV12-4
D gene: TRBD2
J gene: TRBJ2-2
clone size: few
CDR3 protein: CASSLVAGGPHGELFF
CDR3 DNA: TGTGCCAGCAGTTTGGTTGCGGGGGGGCCTCACGGGGAGCTGTTTTTT

V gene: TRBV10-3
D gene: .
J gene: TRBJ2-1
clone size: .
CDR3 protein: CAISESLRNEQFF
CDR3 DNA: TGTGCCATCAGTGAGTCCCTTCGGAATGAGCAGTTCTTC

V gene: TRBV12-3/TRBV12-4
D gene: .
J gene: TRBJ2-5
clone size: .
CDR3 protein: CASTSLGQETQYF
CDR3 DNA: TGTGCCAGCACCTCTTTGGGCCAAGAGACCCAGTACTTC

V gene: TRBV5-1
D gene: TRBD1
J gene: TRBJ2-6
clone size: few
CDR3 protein: CASSSGTGGYSGANVLTF
CDR3 DNA: TGCGCCAGCAGCTCTGGGACAGGGGGTTACTCTGGGGCCAACGTCCTGACTTTC

V gene: TRBV5-1
D gene: TRBD1
J gene: TRBJ2-2
clone size: few
CDR3 protein: CASSSPGQGAGELFF
CDR3 DNA: TGCGCCAGCAGCAGCCCGGGACAGGGGGCCGGGGAGCTGTTTTTT